This T cell receptor (beta chain) was identified during a study of CD8+ T cells in alopecia areata. Sequencing templates came from extracted RNA that was reverse transcribed into cDNA. Assay used: immunoSEQ multiplex PCR; TCRdb lists only in-frame clones, some missing. Seen here are 140,000 or so clones, approximately 50% observed once, and the top ten hold roughly 0.99%. This CDR3 has 16 residues. Germline V CDR1 and CDR2: MNHEY, SMNVEV (reference sequence). After removal of 6 bases from V and 5 bases from J, the junction contained 14 bases not matched to a gene. The J gene is TRBJ2-3, the V gene TRBV27; 7 nucleotides align to TRBD2. This clonotype originated in a human donor with alopecia areata. The specimen comprised CD4+ T cells sorted from blood, sampled at week 0. CDR3: CASRSLGAGERDTQYF. For the CDR3, the DNA is TGTGCCAGCAGAAGTCTTGGGGCGGGAGAGCGAGATACGCAGTATTTT.